What follows are 2 T cell receptor beta chains derived from one specimen sequenced in a study of blood T cell repertoires in COVID-19. The data were produced by immunoSEQ multiplex PCR, yet TCRdb's version contains in-frame clones alone and is incomplete. Of some 89,000 clones in the sample, 85% to 90% are singletons; the top ten hold 15% to 19%. Sequenced: peripheral blood. These receptors were obtained from a human donor in a cohort sampled during active COVID-19.

This CDR3 reads CASSYSGQGDQPQHF. The CDR3 DNA is TGTGCCAGCAGTTACTCGGGACAGGGAGATCAGCCCCAGCATTTT. The chain recombines TRBV6-2 or TRBV6-3 with TRBJ1-5, with TRBD1 matching 9 bases. Germline CDR1 MNHEY, CDR2 SVGEGT. V lost 0 bases, J lost 5 bases, and 2 bases stayed unmatched. CDR3 length: 15 residues.

The CDR3 loop is CASSLVGVEQYF. DNA for the CDR3: TGTGCCAGCAGCTTAGTAGGGGTAGAGCAGTATTTT. The chain couples TRBV7-9 to TRBJ2-3; tentative D call: TRBD1 (5 bases). This CDR3 is 12 amino acids long. Looked up from germline, CDR1 is SEHNR and CDR2 is FQNEAQ (reference sequence). Trimming cost V 1 base and J 11 bases, with 10 bases left between them.